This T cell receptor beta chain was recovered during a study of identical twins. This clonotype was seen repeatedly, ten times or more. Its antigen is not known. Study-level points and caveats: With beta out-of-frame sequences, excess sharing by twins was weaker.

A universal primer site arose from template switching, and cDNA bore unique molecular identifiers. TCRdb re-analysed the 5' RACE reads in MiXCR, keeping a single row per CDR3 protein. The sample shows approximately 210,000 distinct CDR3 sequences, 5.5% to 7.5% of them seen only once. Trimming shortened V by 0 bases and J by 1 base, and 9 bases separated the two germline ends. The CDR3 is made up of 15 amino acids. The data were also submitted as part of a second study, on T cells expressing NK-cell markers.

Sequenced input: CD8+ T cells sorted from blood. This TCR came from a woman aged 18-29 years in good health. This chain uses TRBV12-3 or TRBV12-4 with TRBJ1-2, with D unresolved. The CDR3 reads CASSLARRSNYGYTF. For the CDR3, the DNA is TGTGCCAGCAGTTTAGCGCGCCGGAGTAACTATGGCTACACCTTC.